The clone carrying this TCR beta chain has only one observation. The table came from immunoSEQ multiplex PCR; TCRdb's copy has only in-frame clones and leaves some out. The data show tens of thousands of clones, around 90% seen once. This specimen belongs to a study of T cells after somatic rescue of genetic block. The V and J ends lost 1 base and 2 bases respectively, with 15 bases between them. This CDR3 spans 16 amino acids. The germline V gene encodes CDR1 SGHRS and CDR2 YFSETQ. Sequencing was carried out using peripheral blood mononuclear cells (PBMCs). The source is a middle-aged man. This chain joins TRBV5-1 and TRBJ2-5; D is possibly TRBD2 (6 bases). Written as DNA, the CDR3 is TGCGCCAGCAGCTTGTCCCAGGAACGGGGGCAAGAGACCCAGTACTTC. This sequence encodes CASSLSQERGQETQYF.